The 24 T cell receptor beta chains below were found in one sample sequenced in a study of CD8+CD57+ T cells in acquired aplastic anemia. TCR beta VDJ and CDR3 profiles were obtained from a genomic DNA template. TCRdb re-called the reads with MiXCR, one entry per CDR3 protein. The data show 150,000 to 200,000 distinct CDR3 sequences, 35% to 50% seen once. Material for sequencing was sorted CD4+, CD8+, or CD8+CD57+ T cells (not recorded which) from PBMCs. These TCRs come from a human donor in good health.

The table lists this clonotype with many counts. The chain joins TRBV7-2 to TRBJ1-1; 7 bases match TRBD1. The V gene end was trimmed by 3 bases and the J gene end by 8 bases; junction bases not matched to a gene: 12. The CDR3 runs to 15 residues. Germline CDR1 reads SGHTA; CDR2 reads FQGNSA. Here the CDR3 DNA reads TGTGCCAGCAGCTTTCCCACGACAGGGTCACGGGAAGCTTTCTTT. It is translated as CASSFPTTGSREAFF.

A word on this clonotype: A much bigger clone sits one base away, suggesting this may be a read error. The rearrangement links TRBV6-1 to TRBJ2-7; D may be TRBD2 (6 bases). The germline V gene encodes CDR1 MNHNS and CDR2 SASEGT. The CDR3 has 15 amino acids. CDR3 protein: CASTDGGALRYEQCF. CDR3 in DNA: TGTGCCAGCACCGACGGAGGGGCTCTCCGCTACGAGCAGTGCTTC.

The chain combines TRBV14 with TRBJ2-1, with D hard to call. The CDR3 contains 12 residues. Trimming pared 2 bases from V and 6 bases from J, leaving 5 bases between. Looked up from germline, CDR1 is SGHDN and CDR2 is FVKESK. This CDR3 reads CASSQTFNEQFF. CDR3 nucleotides: TGTGCCAGCAGCCAAACCTTCAATGAGCAGTTCTTC.

J is TRBJ2-5 and V is TRBV5-4; 13 bases match TRBD2. V lost 6 bases, J lost 4 bases, and 3 bases stayed unmatched. Germline-derived CDR1 and CDR2 are SGHNT and YYREEE (reference sequence). CDR3 length: 14 amino acids. The CDR3: CASTRLAGGETQYF. The CDR3 DNA follows: TGTGCCAGCACCAGACTAGCGGGAGGAGAGACCCAGTACTTC. The full variable domain, with the rest looked up from reference TRBV5-4 and TRBJ2-5, is ETGVTQSPTHLIKTRGQQVTLRCSSQSGHNTVSWYQQALGQGPQFIFQYYREEENGRGNFPPRFSGLQFPNYSSELNVNALELDDSALYLCASTRLAGGETQYFGPGTRLLVL.

At least ten counts were recorded for this clonotype. The rearrangement joins TRBV7-3 to TRBJ2-3, with 12 bases identical to TRBD2. The CDR3 is 16 residues long. The V gene end was trimmed by 5 bases and the J gene end by 2 bases; junction bases not matched to a gene: 5. Germline CDR1 SGHTA, CDR2 FQGTGA. The CDR3: CASSPGLAGYTDTQYF. CDR3 in DNA: TGTGCCAGCAGCCCGGGACTAGCGGGTTACACAGATACGCAGTATTTT.

This chain links TRBV24-1 with TRBJ1-1, with D unclear. This CDR3 region has 13 residues. Germline loops: CDR1 KGHDR, CDR2 SFDVKD. Trimming removed 6 bases at V and 4 bases at J, with 11 bases between. CDR3 nucleotide sequence: TGTGCCACCAGTACGCAGGAGGGCACTGAAGCTTTCTTT. Protein: CATSTQEGTEAFF.

A note on this clonotype: Possible read error: a much larger clone is one base away. The chain carries TRBV19 and TRBJ2-2, with 7 bases matching TRBD2. The length of the CDR3 is 17 residues. Germline V lookup: CDR1 LNHDA, CDR2 SQIVND (reference sequence). V lost 4 bases and J lost 4; bases outside the gene matches: 12. In DNA form, the CDR3 reads TGTGCCAGTAGTAATGCCCCGCTAGCGGTTAGCACCGGGGAGCTGTTTTTT. As protein: CASSNAPLAVSTGELFF.

The chain employs TRBV5-1 and TRBJ2-2; 10 bases match TRBD1. Germline loops: CDR1 SGHRS, CDR2 YFSETQ. This CDR3 contains 15 residues. V was pared by 3 bases and J by 6 bases, with 5 bases of the junction left unmatched. In DNA, the CDR3 is TGCGCCAGCAGCTCAAGACAGGGGGCTGCCGGGGAGCTGTTTTTT. Translated: CASSSRQGAAGELFF.

This clonotype was recorded many times. The V call is TRBV7-6, the J call TRBJ1-4, with TRBD1 as a possible D gene (5 bases). In germline, CDR1 is SGHVS, CDR2 FNYEAQ. The CDR3 spans 15 residues. With 1 base removed from V and 5 bases from J, the gap between germline ends came to 11 bases. CDR3 amino acids: CASSLEAGSNEKLFF. In DNA, the CDR3 is TGTGCCAGCAGCTTAGAAGCAGGGTCCAATGAAAAACTGTTTTTT. The variable domain in full, completed from reference TRBV7-6 and TRBJ1-4, reads GAGVSQSPRYKVTKRGQDVALRCDPISGHVSLYWYRQALGQGPEFLTYFNYEAQQDKSGLPNDRFSAERPEGSISTLTIQRTEQRDSAMYRCASSLEAGSNEKLFFGSGTQLSVL.

Only a few counts were recorded for this clonotype. This sequence joins TRBV24-1 and TRBJ1-1; no definite D call. With 5 bases removed from V and 2 bases from J, the gap between germline ends came to 8 bases. The CDR3 consists of 13 residues. Germline CDR1 reads KGHDR; CDR2 reads SFDVKD. Written as DNA, the CDR3 is TGTGCCACCAGTGGGGAAAGTAACACTGAAGCTTTCTTT. Its translation: CATSGESNTEAFF.

In this sample, this clonotype turned up many times. The rearrangement joins TRBV2 to TRBJ1-4; 7 bases fit TRBD1. The V segment lost 1 base and the J segment 5 bases; nucleotides outside the gene matches: 4. CDR1 and CDR2 from the germline V gene are SNHLY and FYNNEI. This CDR3 is 15 amino acids long. The CDR3 DNA follows: TGTGCCAGCAGTGAAGATGGGACAGCGAATGAAAAACTGTTTTTT. This encodes CASSEDGTANEKLFF.

This clonotype came up a few times. The CDR3 sequence is CASSYEGDNEQFF. As DNA, the CDR3 is TGTGCCAGCAGTTACGAGGGGGATAATGAGCAGTTCTTC. The J gene is TRBJ2-1, the V gene TRBV6-5; weak D call: TRBD1 (6 bases). Between the trimmed V and J ends, which lost 2 bases and 7 bases, there was a span of 9 bases. CDR1 MNHEY and CDR2 SVGAGI come from the germline V gene. CDR3 size: 13 residues.

This clonotype was seen at least ten times. V and J are TRBV6-1 and TRBJ2-3; D not resolved. V lost 6 bases and J 3 bases, leaving 13 bases between the germline ends. The germline CDR1 and CDR2 sequences are MNHNS and SASEGT. The CDR3 spans 14 residues. The CDR3 sequence is CASSLQPRTDTQYF. CDR3 bases: TGTGCCAGCAGCCTGCAGCCCCGGACAGATACGCAGTATTTT.

Concerning this clonotype itself: Just one base apart from a much larger clone, this may be a read error. V and J are TRBV7-9 and TRBJ2-1; D is unclear. Germline V gives CDR1 SEHNR, CDR2 FQNEAQ (reference sequence). This CDR3 region has 13 residues. The CDR3 bases are TGTGCCAGCGGCTTAGAGGTCCACAATGAGCAGTTCTTC. Translation: CASGLEVHNEQFF.

There are many counts of this clonotype. This rearrangement joins TRBV6-1 to TRBJ2-5; TRBD1 aligns across 9 bases. Germline V gene lookup returns CDR1 MNHNS and CDR2 SASEGT. Trimming removed 6 bases from V and 4 bases from J; junction bases left unmatched: 3. The CDR3 is 13 residues long. This CDR3 is CASRPTGGETQYF. In nucleotides, the CDR3 is TGTGCCAGCAGGCCGACAGGGGGAGAGACCCAGTACTTC.

This clonotype was picked up a small number of times. Its ends do not fully match the called genes, so a read error is possible. V and J are TRBV4-3 and TRBJ2-5, with 13 positions matching TRBD2. Germline values: CDR1 LGHNA, CDR2 YSLEER. This CDR3 is 16 amino acids long. The CDR3 protein is CASSQGLAGPQEAQYF. CDR3 coding DNA: TGCGCCAGCAGCCAGGGACTAGCGGGACCCCAAGAGGCCCAGTACTTC.

This clonotype came up many times. This chain connects TRBV7-2 to TRBJ1-2, with TRBD1 matching over 9 bases. CDR1 is SGHTA, CDR2 FQGNSA, per germline. V shed 5 bases and J 8 bases; nucleotides not matched to a gene: 3. The CDR3 is 12 amino acids. The CDR3 DNA is TGTGCCAGCAGCCCGGACAGGGGAGGCTACACCTTC. This sequence encodes CASSPDRGGYTF.

This clonotype has at least ten counts. Being one base from a much bigger clone, this may be a read error. The gene calls are TRBV20-1 and TRBJ2-5; TRBD1 aligns across 9 bases. The CDR3 sequence is 12 residues long. Germline values: CDR1 DFQATT, CDR2 SNEGSKA (reference sequence). CDR3 loop: CSAKTGGETRYF. Here the CDR3 DNA reads TGCAGTGCTAAGACAGGGGGAGAGACCCGGTACTTC.

The sample holds one count of this clonotype. The genes are TRBV6-1 and TRBJ1-3, with 8 bases aligning to TRBD1. J gave up 4 bases and V 6 bases, and 5 bases lay outside the gene matches. The CDR3 loop spans 14 amino acids. The germline V gene has CDR1 MNHNS and CDR2 SASEGT. CDR3 DNA: TGTGCCAGCAGCCAGGGGGCCGGAGGAAACACCATATATTTT. This translates into CASSQGAGGNTIYF.

This clonotype showed up just a few times. V gene TRBV6-1 combines with J gene TRBJ2-1; 12 nucleotides agree with TRBD1. CDR3 length equals 16 residues. Per germline, CDR1 MNHNS and CDR2 SASEGT. The V segment lost 7 bases and the J segment 9 bases; nucleotides outside the gene matches: 13. In DNA form, the CDR3 reads TGTGCCAGCACCAATACTCCGGGACAGGGGGCCATTGAGCAGTTCTTC. This translates into CASTNTPGQGAIEQFF.

The chain combines TRBV14 with TRBJ2-1; the D gene is possibly TRBD2 (6 bases). This CDR3 has 15 residues. Per the germline V gene, CDR1 is SGHDN and CDR2 is FVKESK. V gave up 0 bases and J gave up 5 bases, with 11 bases separating them. CDR3 nucleotide sequence: TGTGCCAGCAGCCAAGATTTAGCGGTAGACAATGAGCAGTTCTTC. It codes for CASSQDLAVDNEQFF.

This clonotype was counted a single time. The J gene is TRBJ2-5, the V gene TRBV20-1; D could derive from TRBD1 or TRBD2 (7 bases each). Looked up from germline, CDR1 is DFQATT and CDR2 is SNEGSKA (reference sequence). The CDR3 length is 13 residues. The CDR3 here is CRIGGGRRETQYF. CDR3 in DNA: TGCAGGATAGGGGGCGGGAGACGTGAGACCCAGTACTTC.

V is TRBV10-1 and J is TRBJ2-3; a weak D match, TRBD1 (6 bases). Germline values: CDR1 WNHNN, CDR2 SYGVQD (reference sequence). This CDR3 is 16 amino acids long. Deletions cut 4 bases from V and 0 bases from J, with 14 bases between. CDR3 amino acids: CASSGIGQSSTDTQYF. In DNA form, the CDR3 reads TGCGCCAGCAGTGGAATTGGACAGTCTAGCACAGATACGCAGTATTTT.

The CDR3 nucleotides read TGTGCCAGCAGTGTAGGGGAACAAGAGACCCAGTACTTC. This translates into CASSVGEQETQYF. V and J are TRBV25-1 and TRBJ2-5; D possibly corresponds to TRBD1 (5 bases). Per the germline V gene, CDR1 is MGHDK and CDR2 is SYGVNS. This CDR3 comprises 13 residues. V lost 4 bases and J lost 2, with 8 bases in between.